The 29 T cell receptor beta chains given below trace back to one sample, sequenced in a study of human T cells and chemical hapten exposure. Time point defined: patch test 1, 2 weeks after DPC sensitization. Treatment described: therapeutic diphenylcyclopropenone sensitization with weekly scalp DPC. In TCRdb, the RACE reads were re-called with MiXCR into one record per CDR3 protein. The sample lists 120,000 or so distinct CDR3 sequences; roughly an eighth were seen once. Sequenced material: whole blood, taken in connection with sensitization to the hapten diphenylcyclopropenone (DPC). The receptors here all came from a man between 18 and 29 years old with alopecia areata. Some clones in this sample may be carry-over from other donors' samples.

This clonotype was counted many times. This chain links TRBV6-5 with TRBJ2-1; no reliable D call. Trimming cost V 0 bases and J 0 bases, with 9 bases left between them. The CDR3 is made up of 16 amino acids. Germline V gives CDR1 MNHEY, CDR2 SVGAGI. Written as DNA, the CDR3 is TGTGCCAGCAGTTACTCCGGGTTTAGCTCCTACAATGAGCAGTTCTTC. It is translated as CASSYSGFSSYNEQFF.

This clonotype was counted ten times or more. The V gene is TRBV23-1, the J gene TRBJ2-5; D is perhaps TRBD1 (5 bases). TRBV23-1 is placed among ORFs of uncertain function. V shed 3 bases and J shed 1 base, with 12 bases lying between them. The CDR3 consists of 15 residues. In nucleotides, the CDR3 is TGCGCCAGCAGTCACCCCAGGGTAACCCAAGAGACCCAGTACTTC. This sequence encodes CASSHPRVTQETQYF.

This clonotype was detected a few times. This rearrangement joins TRBV4-3 to TRBJ2-1; no definite D call. The V end was cut by 3 bases, the J end by 13 bases, with 16 bases between. The CDR3 totals 13 residues. CDR1 is LGHNA, CDR2 YSLEER, per germline. CDR3 amino acids: CASSQSLTMNQFF. CDR3 coding DNA: TGCGCCAGCAGCCAGTCGTTGACAATGAACCAGTTCTTC.

This chain joins TRBV9 and TRBJ2-1; TRBD2 agrees at 8 bases. After removal of 5 bases from V and 3 bases from J, the junction contained 1 base not matched to a gene. The CDR3 is 13 residues long. Germline lookup yields CDR1 SGDLS and CDR2 YYNGEE. This CDR3 reads CASSSGIYNEQFF. The CDR3 DNA reads TGTGCCAGCAGTAGCGGGATCTACAATGAGCAGTTCTTC.

This chain links TRBV29-1 with TRBJ1-1; TRBD1 aligns across 7 bases. The junction had 5 bases not matched to a gene; V was cut back by 1 base and J by 3 bases. Per the germline V gene, CDR1 is SQVTM and CDR2 is ANQGSEA. The CDR3 loop spans 14 amino acids. CDR3 DNA sequence: TGCAGCGTTGAAGCCGGGGACAGCTACACTGAAGCTTTCTTT. Residues: CSVEAGDSYTEAFF.

This clonotype has only a few counts. The V and J genes are TRBV12-2 and TRBJ2-7; the D call of TRBD1 is as the table states it, not checked on the DNA. TRBV12-2 represents a pseudogene. The CDR3 has 14 amino acids. The CDR3 sequence: CASRLAGDNYEQYV. CDR3 DNA sequence: TGTGCAAGTCGCTTAGCGGGGGACAACTACGAGCAGTACGTC.

The rearrangement uses TRBV13 and TRBJ2-4; D is perhaps TRBD1 (6 bases). CDR3 size: 16 residues. Trimming took 5 bases from V and 0 from J, leaving 14 bases between them. CDR1 is PRHDT and CDR2 is FYEKMQ in the germline V gene (reference sequence). The CDR3 reads CASSAGQKIAKNIQYF. CDR3 sequence (DNA): TGTGCCAGCAGCGCAGGACAGAAGATAGCCAAAAACATTCAGTACTTC.

This clonotype was counted ten times or more. The chain recombines TRBV14 with TRBJ2-4, with a tentative D call TRBD1 (6 bases). V was clipped by 0 bases and J by 5 bases, with 8 bases between them. CDR3 length: 14 amino acids. Germline CDR1 and CDR2: SGHDN and FVKESK. CDR3: CASSQDRTENIQYF. The CDR3 bases are TGTGCCAGCAGCCAAGACAGGACAGAAAACATTCAGTACTTC.

This clonotype has more than one count but fewer than ten. This chain joins TRBV27 and TRBJ2-2; 9 bases match TRBD1. The CDR3 runs to 16 residues. Germline V gene data show CDR1 as MNHEY and CDR2 as SMNVEV (reference sequence). V was pared by 3 bases and J by 5 bases, with 7 bases of the junction left unmatched. The CDR3 DNA reads as TGTGCCAGCAGTTTGGGGACAGGGACGAGGACCGGGGAGCTGTTTTTT. Translation gives CASSLGTGTRTGELFF.

The CDR3 spells CSVREEETQYF. In nucleotides, the CDR3 is TGCAGCGTCAGGGAAGAAGAGACCCAGTACTTC. The chain couples TRBV29-1 to TRBJ2-5; D may be TRBD1 (5 bases). The CDR3 extends over 11 amino acids. V was shortened by 6 bases and J by 3 bases, with 8 bases between the two germline ends. The germline V gene has CDR1 SQVTM and CDR2 ANQGSEA. Drawing the rest from reference TRBV29-1 and TRBJ2-5, the complete variable domain is SAVISQKPSRDICQRGTSLTIQCQVDSQVTMMFWYRQQPGQSLTLIATANQGSEATYESGFVIDKFPISRPNLTFSTLTVSNMSPEDSSIYLCSVREEETQYFGPGTRLLVL.

This clonotype was detected only a few times. The rearrangement uses TRBV10-3 and TRBJ2-1; 7 bases align to TRBD1. V gave up 5 bases and J gave up 5 bases; unmatched junction bases: 6. The germline CDR1 and CDR2 sequences are ENHRY and SYGVKD. The CDR3 is 14 residues long. In DNA form, the CDR3 reads TGTGCCATCAGTTCCGGGACAGCCAACAATGAGCAGTTCTTC. It translates to CAISSGTANNEQFF.

This clonotype was seen more than once but under ten times. The chain is built from TRBV7-3 and TRBJ1-1, with a tentative D call TRBD1 (5 bases). From germline, CDR1 is SGHTA and CDR2 FQGTGA. V lost 2 bases, J lost 4 bases, and 11 bases lay in between. CDR3 length: 14 residues. CDR3 amino acids: CASSLAGGVTEAFF. The CDR3 DNA sequence: TGTGCCAGCAGCTTAGCCGGAGGGGTCACTGAAGCTTTCTTT.

This clonotype turned up a few times. The CDR3, as DNA: TGTGCCAGCAGCCCTACTAGCGGGGGAGTTATAGAGACCCAGTACTTC. It codes for CASSPTSGGVIETQYF. This chain links TRBV7-2 with TRBJ2-5, with 11 bases aligning to TRBD2. This CDR3 contains 16 residues. CDR1 SGHTA and CDR2 FQGNSA come from the germline V gene. The V and J ends lost 5 bases and 4 bases, in that order; junction bases with no gene match: 9.

The CDR3 loop reads CASSQGDRDGETQYF. The CDR3 nucleotides are TGTGCCAGCAGCCAGGGGGACAGGGATGGCGAGACCCAGTACTTC. The rearrangement links TRBV7-9 to TRBJ2-5, with 9 bases matching TRBD1. V trimming: 5 bases; J trimming: 5 bases; junction bases outside the gene matches: 9. Germline values: CDR1 SEHNR, CDR2 FQNEAQ (reference sequence). The CDR3 totals 15 residues.

This clonotype was seen a handful of times. The chain is built from TRBV7-9 and TRBJ2-5, with 10 bases matching TRBD1. J lost 4 bases, V lost 3 bases, and 2 bases had no gene match. CDR1 is SEHNR and CDR2 is FQNEAQ in the germline V gene (reference sequence). This CDR3 has 14 amino acids. The CDR3 nucleotides read TGTGCCAGCAGCTTCAGGACAGGGGGAGAGACCCAGTACTTC. Amino acid sequence: CASSFRTGGETQYF.

Here the CDR3 reads CASSQDQGLSTEAFF. The CDR3 DNA reads as TGTGCCAGCAGCCAAGATCAAGGGCTTTCCACTGAAGCTTTCTTT. This chain uses TRBV4-2 with TRBJ1-1; D gene unclear. CDR1 LGHNA and CDR2 YNFKEQ come from the germline V gene. V lost 0 bases and J 4 bases, leaving 12 bases between the germline ends. The CDR3 length is 15 residues.

This clonotype occurred once. J is TRBJ2-1 and V is TRBV7-8; the match to TRBD2 covers 9 bases. The CDR3 runs to 17 residues. CDR1 and CDR2 from the germline V gene are SGHVS and FQNEAQ. V lost 3 bases to trimming and J lost 5 bases; unmatched junction nucleotides: 11. CDR3 in amino acids: CASSFPAGGRFDNEQFF. The DNA of the CDR3 is TGTGCCAGCAGCTTTCCCGCGGGGGGGCGCTTCGACAATGAGCAGTTCTTC.

This clonotype was recorded a few times. The chain employs TRBV18 and TRBJ2-1, with a weak D call TRBD1 (6 bases). Trimming took 3 bases from V and 0 from J, leaving 18 bases between them. The CDR3 loop spans 18 amino acids. Germline V gene lookup returns CDR1 KGHSH and CDR2 LQKENI. The CDR3 is CASSPLLLRGSSYNEQFF. The CDR3 DNA is TGTGCCAGCTCACCTCTCCTTCTTAGGGGGAGCTCCTACAATGAGCAGTTCTTC.

The table lists this clonotype with a few counts. An end of the junction does not agree with germline; a read error may underlie this. This rearrangement joins TRBV18 to TRBJ1-2; weak D call: TRBD1 (6 bases). This CDR3 is built from 13 residues. Looked up from germline, CDR1 is KGHSH and CDR2 is LQKENI. The CDR3 nucleotides are TGTGCCAGCTCACCAACAGGGAACTTTGGCTACACCTTC. As protein: CASSPTGNFGYTF.

The sample holds many counts of this clonotype. The chain links TRBV20-1 to TRBJ1-5; the match to TRBD1 covers 7 bases. After removal of 1 base from V and 6 bases from J, the junction contained 12 bases not matched to a gene. This CDR3 contains 16 residues. Germline V gene lookup returns CDR1 DFQATT and CDR2 SNEGSKA (reference sequence). The CDR3 loop reads CSARGQGEVGSQPQHF. As DNA, the CDR3 is TGCAGTGCTAGAGGACAGGGAGAGGTCGGTAGTCAGCCCCAGCATTTT.

The V gene is TRBV10-1, the J gene TRBJ1-5; D gene ambiguous. The CDR3 has 13 residues. V was trimmed by 3 bases and J by 1 base, leaving 4 bases between them. CDR1 and CDR2 (germline): WNHNN, SYGVQD (reference sequence). The CDR3: CASSDRSNQPQHF. The CDR3 region has the DNA TGCGCCAGCAGTGACCGAAGCAATCAGCCCCAGCATTTT.

This clonotype was picked up a small number of times. V is TRBV20-1 and J is TRBJ2-7; the D gene could be TRBD1 or TRBD2 (5 bases each). V lost 5 bases and J lost 2, with 10 bases in between. Germline CDR1 reads DFQATT; CDR2 reads SNEGSKA (reference sequence). The CDR3 has 12 amino acids. CDR3 sequence (DNA): TGCAGTGCTCGGGACCGAGCCTACGAGCAGTACGTC. It codes for CSARDRAYEQYV.

This clonotype was detected a few times. The rearrangement links TRBV2 to TRBJ1-5; 9 bases are shared with TRBD1. With 6 bases clipped from V and 10 bases from J, the junction kept 7 bases outside the gene matches. CDR1 SNHLY and CDR2 FYNNEI come from the germline V gene. This CDR3 contains 13 residues. Written as DNA, the CDR3 is TGTGCCAGCAGGGGACAGGGAGGATCTCCCCAGCATTTT. Its protein product is CASRGQGGSPQHF.

The gene calls are TRBV27 and TRBJ2-2; the D is unclear. Trimming removed 5 bases from V and 4 bases from J, with 17 bases in between. This CDR3 has 16 amino acids. Germline loops: CDR1 MNHEY, CDR2 SMNVEV (reference sequence). Here the CDR3 DNA reads TGTGCCAGCAGTCCCGTGACGGTTCGAGGCACCGGGGAGCTGTTTTTT. Translation gives CASSPVTVRGTGELFF.

J is TRBJ2-7 and V is TRBV18; D is perhaps TRBD2 (5 bases). The germline V and J ends were trimmed by 6 bases and 4 bases, with 16 bases remaining between them. From germline, CDR1 is KGHSH and CDR2 LQKENI. The CDR3 has 14 amino acids. The CDR3 loop reads CASSTGEEDYEQYV. DNA of the CDR3: TGTGCCAGCTCCACCGGGGAAGAGGATTACGAGCAGTACGTC.

This clonotype was detected a few times. This sequence joins TRBV29-1 and TRBJ2-7; 9 positions match TRBD1. Germline CDR1 is SQVTM and CDR2 is ANQGSEA. The CDR3 length is 14 residues. V lost 6 bases to trimming and J lost 2 bases; unmatched junction nucleotides: 8. The CDR3 loop is CSVGDRARTYEQYF. The CDR3 nucleotides read TGCAGCGTCGGGGACAGGGCCCGAACCTACGAGCAGTACTTC.

This clonotype has only a few counts. The chain recombines TRBV6-5 with TRBJ1-6, with TRBD1 matching over 9 bases. V shed 2 bases, J shed 5 bases, and the junction held 4 bases outside the gene matches. This CDR3 is built from 16 residues. In germline, CDR1 is MNHEY, CDR2 SVGAGI. CDR3: CASSYGTGFDNSPLHF. The DNA of the CDR3 is TGTGCCAGCAGTTACGGGACAGGGTTTGATAATTCACCCCTCCACTTT.

V gene TRBV29-1 combines with J gene TRBJ2-7; 9 nucleotides match TRBD1. Germline assignment: CDR1 SQVTM and CDR2 ANQGSEA. Trimming at V came to 5 bases and at J to 3 bases, leaving 2 bases not matched to a gene. The CDR3 length is 12 residues. The CDR3 region is CSVSDRGYEQYF. The CDR3, as DNA: TGCAGCGTTTCGGACAGGGGCTACGAGCAGTACTTC.

This sequence joins TRBV3-1 and TRBJ1-3; 8 nucleotides line up with TRBD1. Per the germline V gene, CDR1 is LGHDT and CDR2 is YNNKEL (reference sequence). The CDR3 is 15 residues long. Trimming removed 4 bases from V and 4 bases from J; junction bases left unmatched: 6. The CDR3 nucleotides read TGTGCCAGCAGCCCCCACCAGGGGGCCGGAAACACCATATATTTT. Amino acid sequence: CASSPHQGAGNTIYF.